The clone carrying this T cell receptor (beta chain) was picked up a small number of times. Its antigen is as yet unknown. The entry originates in a study of cytomegalovirus exposure and HLA in healthy donors. Findings and limits, study-wide: The authors confirmed in vitro that a few CMV-associated chains were specific for CMV antigens. Cytomegalovirus-associated TCR beta chains were listed, numbering 150 to 200.

The primer mix had 60 Vbeta and 13 Jbeta primers. TCRdb's copy holds only in-frame clones and misses some; the assay was immunoSEQ multiplex PCR. Among roughly 120,000 clones listed, around 9% were seen once. V lost 4 bases and J 5 bases, leaving 18 bases between the germline ends. Germline V lookup: CDR1 SGHRS, CDR2 YFSETQ. This CDR3 is 15 amino acids long. Sequencing was done on a sample of PBMCs. The TCR comes from a man aged 35-49 years in good health and CMV-seronegative. The rearrangement links TRBV5-1 to TRBJ2-5; tentative D call: TRBD2 (5 bases). This CDR3 is CASSPTGGASETQYF. As DNA, the CDR3 is TGCGCCAGCAGCCCCACCGGTGGCGCTAGCGAGACCCAGTACTTC. The full variable domain, rest sourced from reference TRBV5-1 and TRBJ2-5, is KAGVTQTPRYLIKTRGQQVTLSCSPISGHRSVSWYQQTPGQGLQFLFEYFSETQRNKGNFPGRFSGRQFSNSRSEMNVSTLELGDSALYLCASSPTGGASETQYFGPGTRLLVL.